This T cell receptor beta chain was profiled in a study of T cell responses to AZD1222 COVID-19 vaccine. Across the study: Pooling covered second doses at about 4 or about 12 weeks. Study results and limitations: Clonal diversity may have been underestimated in mostly white British donors.

Libraries were prepared by immunoSEQ multiplex PCR; TCRdb keeps only in-frame clonotypes and omits some of them. In the table there are about 110,000 clones, 88% of which are singletons. Regarding this clone: Its antigen remains unidentified.

The CDR3 consists of 12 residues. CDR1 is SNHLY and CDR2 is FYNNEI in the germline V gene. The V end lost 6 bases, the J end lost 5 bases, and 10 bases lay between the germline ends. Specimen: peripheral blood, collected on day 0 of AZD1222 vaccination. This sequence originates from an adult in good health. V usage is TRBV2 and J usage is TRBJ1-1; D remains unclear. The CDR3 sequence is CASRAGETEAFF. In nucleotides, the CDR3 is TGTGCCAGCAGGGCTGGGGAGACTGAAGCTTTCTTT.